This is a list of T cell receptor beta chains from one sample in a study of T-cell reconstitution after alpha-beta-depleted transplantation in children. One entry per CDR3 protein, called by TCRdb with MiXCR from the PCR reads. This sample carries about 610,000 distinct CDR3 sequences, about a quarter of them seen once, and the ten largest clones take less than 40%. Here the sequenced sample was PBMCs, taken before TCRalphabeta/CD19-depleted stem cell transplant. The receptor source for this set is a boy younger than two with Wiskott-Aldrich syndrome, due to receive a stem cell transplant. Both conserved end residues are part of each CDR3. D genes are given only for firm matches. A row's size may be missing; if present it is once, few, many or a size class.

TRBJ1-1 TRBV9 . . CASSEARNLPNTEAFF TGTGCCAGCAGCGAGGCCAGGAACCTCCCGAACACTGAAGCTTTCTTT
TRBJ1-6 TRBV5-1 . . CASSPSLDSPLHF TGCGCCAGCAGCCCGAGTCTGGATTCACCCCTCCACTTT
TRBJ2-2 TRBV15 . . CATSTRVGELFF TGTGCCACCAGCACCAGGGTGGGGGAGCTGTTTTTT
TRBJ2-3 TRBV29-1 . . CSAVRGDTQYF TGCAGCGCGGTCAGGGGTGATACGCAGTATTTT
TRBJ1-5 TRBV29-1 few . CSVASGSRQPQHF TGCAGCGTTGCGTCAGGTTCTAGGCAGCCCCAGCATTTT
TRBJ2-1 TRBV5-1 once . CASSLGHSVDEQFF TGCGCCAGCAGCTTGGGCCACTCCGTCGATGAGCAGTTCTTC
TRBJ2-1 TRBV4-2 . . CASSQGIQRPYNEQFF TGTGCCAGCAGCCAAGGCATCCAGCGCCCTTACAATGAGCAGTTCTTC
TRBJ1-1 TRBV5-4 . . CASSQKNTEAFF TGTGCCAGCAGCCAAAAGAACACTGAAGCTTTCTTT
TRBJ2-2 TRBV7-6 few . CASSLGVGELFF TGTGCCAGCAGCTTAGGGGTCGGGGAGCTGTTTTTT
TRBJ2-5 TRBV20-1 . . CSADDGTQYF TGCAGTGCTGATGACGGGACCCAGTACTTC
TRBJ2-2 TRBV14 . . CASSQFGVAGELFF TGTGCCAGCAGCCAATTCGGAGTCGCCGGGGAGCTGTTTTTT
TRBJ2-3 TRBV6-6 few . CASSYGRQYF TGTGCCAGCAGTTACGGTCGGCAGTATTTT
TRBJ2-7 TRBV30 . . CAWSFGGLSYEQYF TGTGCCTGGAGTTTCGGGGGCCTCTCCTACGAGCAGTACTTC
TRBJ2-5 TRBV3-1 . . CASSQGGGETQYF TGTGCCAGCAGCCAGGGAGGGGGAGAGACCCAGTACTTC
TRBJ2-2 TRBV15 few . CATSRDLIDTGELFF TGTGCCACCAGCAGAGATTTGATTGACACCGGGGAGCTGTTTTTT
TRBJ2-2 TRBV6-1 . . CASSEVAGNTGELFF TGTGCCAGCAGTGAAGTTGCGGGGAACACCGGGGAGCTGTTTTTT
TRBJ1-1 TRBV5-5 . TRBD1 CASSRPGRKTGANTEAFF TGTGCCAGCAGCCGGCCCGGCAGAAAGACAGGGGCTAACACTGAAGCTTTCTTT
TRBJ2-1 TRBV14 once . CASSGGYRGYNEQFF TGTGCCAGCAGCGGTGGATACCGGGGATACAATGAGCAGTTCTTC
TRBJ2-2 TRBV7-9 . TRBD1 CASLSGTGVSRELFF TGTGCCAGCCTATCCGGGACAGGGGTCAGTAGGGAGCTGTTTTTT
TRBJ2-3 TRBV7-2 . . CASSRDSNTDTQYF TGTGCCAGCAGCCGGGACTCAAACACAGATACGCAGTATTTT
TRBJ2-7 TRBV13 . TRBD1 CASRLGTGKYEQYF TGTGCCAGCAGACTAGGGACAGGGAAATACGAGCAGTACTTC
TRBJ2-7 TRBV24-1 . . CATSEGQTYEQYF TGTGCCACCAGTGAAGGACAGACCTACGAGCAGTACTTC
TRBJ2-4 TRBV27 few . CASSSVNAGERQAKNIQYF TGTGCCAGCAGTTCCGTAAACGCCGGGGAAAGGCAAGCCAAAAACATTCAGTACTTC
TRBJ1-5 TRBV5-1 few . CASSLGGWNQPQHF TGCGCCAGCAGCTTAGGAGGCTGGAATCAGCCCCAGCATTTT